This TCR beta chain was identified during a study of neurological immune-mediated disorders. Broader study findings: Among expanded clones, no CDR3 amino acid sequences were shared across subjects, a pattern suggesting private repertoires in all groups. HTLV-1-associated myelopathy displayed the greatest TCR clonal expansion, and multiple sclerosis exhibited the smallest, lower than that of healthy controls.

The germline V gene has CDR1 ENHRY and CDR2 SYGVKD. This CDR3 contains 12 residues. V was clipped by 4 bases and J by 1 base, with 3 bases between them. The method for making cDNA was 5'RACE, and it used 10-nucleotide random UMIs. TCRdb analysed the 5' RACE reads with MiXCR anew, one entry per CDR3 protein. Of more than 30,000 distinct CDR3 sequences in the sample, about an eighth are singletons; the top ten hold approximately 5%. This clonotype is judged medium-sized. Its antigen is currently unknown. Specified time point: technical triplicate 2. The sorted libraries were prepared using more than 850,000 CD4+ or CD8+ T cells that had themselves been sorted.

The sequencing sample was made of CD4+ T cells from blood. This TCR derives from a female donor with HTLV-1-associated myelopathy (HAM/TSP). V and J are TRBV10-3 and TRBJ2-3; D not certain. The CDR3 region is CAISAGTDTQYF. CDR3 DNA sequence: TGTGCCATCAGTGCGGGCACAGATACGCAGTATTTT.